This T cell receptor (beta chain) was recorded in a study of T cell responses to AZD1222 COVID-19 vaccine. General study findings and limits: Per reports, nearly half of all spike-specific TCRs target regions that are unmutated in variants.

Trimming stripped 3 bases from V and 4 bases from J, with 13 bases between. The CDR3 runs 15 residues. Germline CDR1 reads LNHNV; CDR2 reads YYDKDF (reference sequence). Clones were read by immunoSEQ multiplex PCR, and TCRdb kept only the in-frame ones, dropping some. The table records around 120,000 clones, about 92% of them present only once. This clone was observed a single time. The antigen remains undetermined. This specimen consisted of peripheral blood, obtained 28 days after the second AZD1222 dose. The rearrangement links TRBV15 to TRBJ2-4; weak D call: TRBD1 (6 bases). The sequence derives from an adult who received the AZD1222 COVID-19 vaccine. CDR3 coding DNA: TGTGCCACCAGCAGGGATGACAGGTCAAAAAACATTCAGTACTTC. Protein product: CATSRDDRSKNIQYF.